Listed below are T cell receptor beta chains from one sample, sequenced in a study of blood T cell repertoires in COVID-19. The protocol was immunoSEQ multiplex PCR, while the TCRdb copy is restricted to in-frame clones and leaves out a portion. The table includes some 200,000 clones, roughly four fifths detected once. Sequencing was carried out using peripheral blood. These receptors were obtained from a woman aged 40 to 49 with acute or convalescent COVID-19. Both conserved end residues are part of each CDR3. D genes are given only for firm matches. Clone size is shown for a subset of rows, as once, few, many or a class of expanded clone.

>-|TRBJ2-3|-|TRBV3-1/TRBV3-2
CASSPARGRDTQYF
TGTGCCAGCAGCCCCGCCCGAGGGAGAGATACGCAGTATTTT
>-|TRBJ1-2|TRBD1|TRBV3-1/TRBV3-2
CASSLMTGGNYGYTF
TGTGCCAGCAGCCTCATGACAGGGGGTAACTATGGCTACACCTTC
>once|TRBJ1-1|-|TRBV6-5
CASSYWAQSSGTEAFF
TGTGCCAGCAGTTACTGGGCCCAGAGCTCGGGGACTGAAGCTTTCTTT
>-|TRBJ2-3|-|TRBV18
CASSPTSGGEADTQYF
TGTGCCAGCTCACCCACCTCGGGGGGCGAAGCAGATACGCAGTATTTT
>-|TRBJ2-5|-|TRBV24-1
CATSETGSGRETQYF
TGTGCCACCAGTGAGACAGGGTCAGGGAGGGAGACCCAGTACTTC
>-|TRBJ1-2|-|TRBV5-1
CASSSGSNYGYTF
TGCGCCAGCAGCTCGGGATCCAACTATGGCTACACCTTC
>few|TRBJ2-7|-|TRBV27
CASTYLASCPEQYF
TGTGCCAGCACGTACCTAGCTTCTTGCCCCGAGCAGTACTTC
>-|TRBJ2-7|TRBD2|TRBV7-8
CASSHPCSGRAYEQYF
TGTGCCAGCAGCCACCCCTGTAGCGGGAGAGCCTACGAGCAGTACTTC
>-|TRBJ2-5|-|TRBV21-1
CASSKETSGGPGTQYF
TGTGCCAGCAGCAAAGAAACGAGCGGGGGGCCAGGGACCCAGTACTTC
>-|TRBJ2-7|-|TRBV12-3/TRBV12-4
CASSLVQDYEQYF
TGTGCCAGCAGTTTAGTACAGGATTACGAGCAGTACTTC
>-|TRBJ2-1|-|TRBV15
CATSRGGGLTNEQFF
TGTGCCACCAGCAGAGGCGGGGGCCTAACCAATGAGCAGTTCTTC
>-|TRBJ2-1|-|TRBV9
CASSAEGISYNEQFF
TGTGCCAGCAGCGCGGAGGGTATTTCCTACAATGAGCAGTTCTTC
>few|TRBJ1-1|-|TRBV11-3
CASSIQANTEAFF
TGTGCCAGCAGCATCCAGGCAAACACTGAAGCTTTCTTT
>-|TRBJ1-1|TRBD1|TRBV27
CASSPDRGRGWTEAFF
TGTGCCAGCAGTCCCGACAGGGGGCGAGGGTGGACTGAAGCTTTCTTT
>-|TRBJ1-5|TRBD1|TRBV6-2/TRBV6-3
CASSYSPGQGLINQPQHF
TGTGCCAGCAGTTACTCGCCGGGACAGGGATTGATCAATCAGCCCCAGCATTTT
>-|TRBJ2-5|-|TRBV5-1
CASSAGETQYF
TGCGCCAGCAGCGCCGGAGAGACCCAGTACTTC
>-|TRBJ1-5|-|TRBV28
CASSLAQRNQPQHF
TGTGCCAGCAGTTTGGCCCAACGCAATCAGCCCCAGCATTTT
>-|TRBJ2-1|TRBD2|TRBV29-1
CSVEVGTSGSGEQFF
TGCAGCGTTGAAGTGGGGACTAGCGGGAGTGGTGAGCAGTTCTTC
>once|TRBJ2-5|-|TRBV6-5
CASSYLPGNPRETQYF
TGTGCCAGCAGTTACTTGCCAGGAAATCCCAGGGAGACCCAGTACTTC
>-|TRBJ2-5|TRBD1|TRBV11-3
CASSKRQGAQETQYF
TGTGCCAGCAGCAAGCGACAGGGGGCCCAAGAGACCCAGTACTTC
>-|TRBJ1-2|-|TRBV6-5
CASSYSIQGSYGYTF
TGTGCCAGCAGTTACTCGATCCAGGGAAGCTATGGCTACACCTTC
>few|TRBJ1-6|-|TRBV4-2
CASSQSSRPSVGSPLHF
TGTGCCAGCAGCCAAAGCTCTCGTCCCTCGGTCGGTTCACCCCTCCACTTT